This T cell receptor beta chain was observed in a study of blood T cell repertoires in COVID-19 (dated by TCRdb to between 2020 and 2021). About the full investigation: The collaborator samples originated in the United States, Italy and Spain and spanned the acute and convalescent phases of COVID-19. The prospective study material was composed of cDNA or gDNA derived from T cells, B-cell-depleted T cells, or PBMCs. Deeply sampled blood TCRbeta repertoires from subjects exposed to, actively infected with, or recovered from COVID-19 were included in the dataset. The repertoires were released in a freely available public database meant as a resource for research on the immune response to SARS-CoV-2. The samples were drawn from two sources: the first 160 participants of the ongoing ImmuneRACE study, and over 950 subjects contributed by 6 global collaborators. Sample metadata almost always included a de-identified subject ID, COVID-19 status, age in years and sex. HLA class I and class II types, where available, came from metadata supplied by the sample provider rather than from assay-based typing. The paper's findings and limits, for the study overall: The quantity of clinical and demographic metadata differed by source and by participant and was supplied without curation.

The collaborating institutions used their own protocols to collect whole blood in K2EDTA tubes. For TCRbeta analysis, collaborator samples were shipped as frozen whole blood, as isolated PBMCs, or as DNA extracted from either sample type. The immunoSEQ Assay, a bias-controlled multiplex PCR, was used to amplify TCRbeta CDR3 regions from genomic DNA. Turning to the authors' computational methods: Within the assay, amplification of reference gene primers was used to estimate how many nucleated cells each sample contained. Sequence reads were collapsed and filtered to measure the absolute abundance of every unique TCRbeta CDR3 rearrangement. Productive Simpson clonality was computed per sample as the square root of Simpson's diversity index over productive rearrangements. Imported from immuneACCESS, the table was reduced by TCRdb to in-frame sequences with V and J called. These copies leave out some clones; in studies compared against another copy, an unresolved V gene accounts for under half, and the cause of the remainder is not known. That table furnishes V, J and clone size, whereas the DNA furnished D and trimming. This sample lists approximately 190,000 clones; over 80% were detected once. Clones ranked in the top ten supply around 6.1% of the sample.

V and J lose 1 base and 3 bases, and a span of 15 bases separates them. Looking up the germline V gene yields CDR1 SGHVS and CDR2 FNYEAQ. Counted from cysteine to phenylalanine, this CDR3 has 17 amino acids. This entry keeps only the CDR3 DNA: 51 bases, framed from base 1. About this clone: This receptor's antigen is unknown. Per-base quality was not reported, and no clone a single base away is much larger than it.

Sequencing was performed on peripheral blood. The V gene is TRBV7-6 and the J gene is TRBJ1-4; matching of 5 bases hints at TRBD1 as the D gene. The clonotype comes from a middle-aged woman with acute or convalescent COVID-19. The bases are TGTGCCAGCAGCTTAGGGCCCTCGTGGGGGGCTAATGAAAAACTGTTTTTT. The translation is CASSLGPSWGANEKLFF.